The source of this TCR beta chain is a study of T cells in Graves' hyperthyroidism and ophthalmopathy. Blood was sampled at initial diagnosis of hyperthyroidism, prior to onset of any ophthalmopathy symptoms. TCR beta CDR3 regions were amplified from RNA. A set of HTBI primers served as the primers for a first-round RT-PCR of the TCR CDR3. TCRdb reprocessed the multiplex PCR reads with MiXCR, giving one entry per CDR3 protein. In the table there are 690,000 or so distinct CDR3 sequences, approximately 18% of which are singletons. The study, taken as a whole, reports: Most clonotypes expanded in the thyroid (above 0.001) were also present in blood.

The germline CDR1 and CDR2 sequences are SGHDT and YYEEEE. The CDR3 extends over 18 amino acids. Losses at the gene ends were 0 bases for V and 7 bases for J; bases not matched to a gene: 13. Ten or more counts support this clonotype. The antigen remains unidentified. The chain is built from TRBV5-6 and TRBJ2-5; 12 positions agree with TRBD2. This receptor was obtained from a woman aged 50 to 60 with Graves' hyperthyroidism that later progressed to Graves' ophthalmopathy. Sequencing was done on a sample of blood. As DNA, the CDR3 is TGTGCCAGCAGCTTGGCCGCTAGCGGGGGGGTAACCCACGGGACCCAGTACTTC. Amino acids: CASSLAASGGVTHGTQYF.